A selection of T cell receptor beta chains follows, all from one sample in a study of blood T cell repertoires in COVID-19. Profiling relied on immunoSEQ multiplex PCR, and the TCRdb table lists in-frame clones only, not all of them. Among around 100,000 clones listed, around four fifths were seen once. The sample consisted of peripheral blood. These receptors all come from a woman aged 65 to 85 with acute or convalescent COVID-19. The CDR3 runs from the conserved cysteine through the conserved F or W. The order of the fields is V gene, clone size, J gene, D gene, CDR3 DNA, CDR3 protein. A D gene is named only where the DNA matches it firmly. Size values are once, few and many counts, or a class for expanded clones, and some rows have none.

V gene: TRBV27; clone size: -; J gene: TRBJ2-5; D gene: -; CDR3 DNA: TGTGCCAGCAGTTCAGGGTTTGAGGAGACCCAGTACTTC; CDR3 protein: CASSSGFEETQYF
V gene: TRBV5-1; clone size: -; J gene: TRBJ2-1; D gene: -; CDR3 DNA: TGCGCCAGCAGTACAGGGACGGTTAATGAGCAGTTCTTC; CDR3 protein: CASSTGTVNEQFF
V gene: TRBV11-2; clone size: once; J gene: TRBJ2-1; D gene: -; CDR3 DNA: TGTGCCAGCAGCCAGGGAAATCTTCTCTACAATGAGCAGTTCTTC; CDR3 protein: CASSQGNLLYNEQFF
V gene: TRBV4-2; clone size: -; J gene: TRBJ2-2; D gene: -; CDR3 DNA: TGTGCCAGCAGCCAAACGCGGGGCTCAGGAGACACCGGGGAGCTGTTTTTT; CDR3 protein: CASSQTRGSGDTGELFF
V gene: TRBV5-5; clone size: -; J gene: TRBJ1-2; D gene: TRBD1; CDR3 DNA: TGTGCCAGCAGCCTAACACATCAGGGGGGTCTGGTCTATGGCTACACCTTC; CDR3 protein: CASSLTHQGGLVYGYTF
V gene: TRBV24-1; clone size: -; J gene: TRBJ2-1; D gene: -; CDR3 DNA: TGTGCCACCAGTGATTCGACAGCAGCCAATGAGCAGTTCTTC; CDR3 protein: CATSDSTAANEQFF
V gene: TRBV19; clone size: -; J gene: TRBJ2-1; D gene: -; CDR3 DNA: TGTGCCAGTAGTATTCTTCAGACACCGGGGGTTTGGGGCAATGAGCAGTTCTTC; CDR3 protein: CASSILQTPGVWGNEQFF
V gene: TRBV7-9; clone size: -; J gene: TRBJ1-2; D gene: TRBD1; CDR3 DNA: TGTGCCAGCAGCCAGGGACAGAACTATGGCTACACCTTC; CDR3 protein: CASSQGQNYGYTF
V gene: TRBV5-6; clone size: -; J gene: TRBJ1-1; D gene: TRBD1; CDR3 DNA: TGTGCCAGCGGTAGACCCGGGACAGGGATTTACACTGAAGCTTTCTTT; CDR3 protein: CASGRPGTGIYTEAFF
V gene: TRBV5-1; clone size: -; J gene: TRBJ1-2; D gene: TRBD1; CDR3 DNA: TGCGCCAGCAGCCCCGACAGGGTGGGGGGCTACACCTTC; CDR3 protein: CASSPDRVGGYTF
V gene: TRBV10-2; clone size: few; J gene: TRBJ2-5; D gene: TRBD2; CDR3 DNA: TGCGCCAGCAGGGGACTAGCGGGGGGTCAACGGGAGACCCAGTACTTC; CDR3 protein: CASRGLAGGQRETQYF
V gene: TRBV30; clone size: -; J gene: TRBJ1-1; D gene: -; CDR3 DNA: TGTGCCTGGAAGGTGGCACAGGTCGCTTTCTTT; CDR3 protein: CAWKVAQVAFF
V gene: TRBV19; clone size: -; J gene: TRBJ1-2; D gene: -; CDR3 DNA: TGTGCCAGTAGTATCGACAGGAACTATGGCTACACCTTC; CDR3 protein: CASSIDRNYGYTF
V gene: TRBV6-5; clone size: -; J gene: TRBJ1-1; D gene: TRBD1; CDR3 DNA: TGTGCCAGCATAATCCACAGGGGTATGAACACTGAAGCTTTCTTT; CDR3 protein: CASIIHRGMNTEAFF